This T cell receptor (beta chain) was found in a study of response to subunit inactivated influenza vaccine. TCRdb redid the calling of the RT-PCR reads with MiXCR, one entry per CDR3 protein. This sample carries about 540,000 distinct CDR3 sequences, around a quarter of them seen once, and the ten largest clones take around 2.8%. Germline assignment: CDR1 SGHTA and CDR2 FQGNSA. This CDR3 is built from 15 residues. V was pared by 6 bases and J by 2 bases, with 7 bases of the junction left unmatched. The same data also went into a second study, on T cells expressing NK-cell markers. That paper adds: 5'RACE template switching with UMIs generated TCR beta cDNA.

This sequence originates from a middle-aged man who received an inactivated influenza vaccine. J is TRBJ2-1 and V is TRBV7-2; 7 nucleotides align to TRBD1. The sample was CD4+ T cells sorted from PBMCs, taken 12 days after vaccination. The CDR3 nucleotides read TGTGCCAGCAGTTTCGACAGGGCGACCTACAATGAGCAGTTCTTC. This gives the protein CASSFDRATYNEQFF. Full variable domain (missing parts from reference TRBV7-2 and TRBJ2-1): GAGVSQSPSNKVTEKGKDVELRCDPISGHTALYWYRQSLGQGLEFLIYFQGNSAPDKSGLPSDRFSAERTGGSVSTLTIQRTQQEDSAVYLCASSFDRATYNEQFFGPGTRLTVL.